This T cell receptor beta chain was identified in a study of blood T cell repertoires in COVID-19. The method was immunoSEQ multiplex PCR; TCRdb's version includes in-frame clones alone and lacks a portion of them. The sample lists about 410,000 clones, about 89% seen once, with about 1.6% in the top ten. The CDR3 totals 14 residues. Germline CDR1 and CDR2: GTSNPN and SVGIG (reference sequence). The V end lost 0 bases, the J end lost 7 bases, and 14 bases lay between the germline ends. The sample consisted of peripheral blood. This sequence joins TRBV30 and TRBJ2-3; D may be TRBD2 (5 bases). This TCR derives from a woman aged 35 to 49 with COVID-19, enrolled during active disease. Written as DNA, the CDR3 is TGTGCCTGGAGTGTGTCGGGGTTTAAAAATACGCAGTATTTT. Translating gives CAWSVSGFKNTQYF.